The 19 T cell receptor beta chains below all came from one sample that was sequenced in a study of cytomegalovirus exposure and HLA in healthy donors. It was with 60 Vbeta and 13 Jbeta primers that the PCR ran. Profiled with immunoSEQ multiplex PCR; TCRdb holds only in-frame clones, not every one. The sample gives over 150,000 clones, 84% of which show up once; around 4.8% is in the top ten. Sequenced sample: PBMCs. These TCRs come from a man in his late teens or twenties in good health and CMV-seronegative.

The chain combines TRBV25-1 with TRBJ1-1, with 12 bases aligning to TRBD1. With 5 bases clipped from V and 5 bases from J, the junction kept 12 bases outside the gene matches. Germline CDR1 and CDR2: MGHDK and SYGVNS. This CDR3 region has 17 residues. CDR3 sequence reads: CASSKDPGQGAWTEAFF. The CDR3 nucleotides are TGTGCCAGCAGTAAAGATCCGGGACAGGGGGCTTGGACTGAAGCTTTCTTT.

This clone was recorded a few times. V gene TRBV21-1 combines with J gene TRBJ1-3; the table calls TRBD1, which could not be checked here. TRBV21-1 is recorded as a pseudogene. This CDR3 has 18 residues. CDR3 amino acids: CASSKTLLTRFSGNTIYF. CDR3 DNA: TGTGCCAGCAGCAAGACACTCTTGACACGGTTTTCTGGAAACACCATATATTTT.

V is TRBV7-9 and J is TRBJ2-1; 8 positions match TRBD1. The germline gives CDR1 SEHNR, CDR2 FQNEAQ (reference sequence). With V trimmed by 2 bases and J by 5 bases, 8 bases remained unmatched. CDR3 length: 16 residues. This CDR3 reads CASSLPWTGRHNEQFF. DNA for the CDR3: TGTGCCAGCAGCTTACCCTGGACAGGGAGGCACAATGAGCAGTTCTTC.

This clone was observed once. The chain recombines TRBV19 with TRBJ1-5; 9 bases fit TRBD1. CDR3 size: 15 residues. Losses at the gene ends were 0 bases for V and 4 bases for J; bases not matched to a gene: 1. The germline V gene has CDR1 LNHDA and CDR2 SQIVND (reference sequence). CDR3 nucleotide sequence: TGTGCCAGTAGTATAGATGGGACAGGGAATCAGCCCCAGCATTTT. Translated, it gives CASSIDGTGNQPQHF.

The rearrangement links TRBV6-1 to TRBJ2-3; the D gene is possibly TRBD2 (6 bases). Germline CDR1 is MNHNS and CDR2 is SASEGT. The CDR3 loop spans 14 amino acids. The V and J ends lost 4 bases and 3 bases respectively, with 11 bases between them. CDR3 residues: CASSVGGITDTQYF. The CDR3 bases are TGTGCCAGCAGTGTTGGGGGGATTACAGATACGCAGTATTTT.

This chain uses TRBV5-1 with TRBJ2-1; 8 bases line up with TRBD1. The germline CDR1 and CDR2 sequences are SGHRS and YFSETQ. Trimming took 0 bases from V and 13 from J; bases not matched to a gene: 3. The CDR3 has 12 amino acids. The DNA for the CDR3 is TGCGCCAGCAGCTTGGGGACAGGGCGCCAGTTCTTC. Its translation is CASSLGTGRQFF. The full variable domain, rest sourced from reference TRBV5-1 and TRBJ2-1, is KAGVTQTPRYLIKTRGQQVTLSCSPISGHRSVSWYQQTPGQGLQFLFEYFSETQRNKGNFPGRFSGRQFSNSRSEMNVSTLELGDSALYLCASSLGTGRQFFGPGTRLTVL.

The chain joins TRBV6-4 to TRBJ2-3; 8 positions agree with TRBD2. The CDR3 is 15 amino acids. The trim removed 4 bases at V and 0 bases at J, leaving 3 bases unmatched. CDR1 and CDR2 from the germline V gene are MRHNA and SNTAGT. The CDR3 DNA reads as TGTGCCAGCAGTGCCGGGGGGGCCAGCACAGATACGCAGTATTTT. Translating it yields CASSAGGASTDTQYF.

The V gene is TRBV10-3, the J gene TRBJ2-2; 11 nucleotides line up with TRBD2. This CDR3 comprises 18 residues. In germline, CDR1 is ENHRY, CDR2 SYGVKD. The V segment lost 8 bases and the J segment 1 base; nucleotides outside the gene matches: 12. CDR3 sequence (DNA): TGTGCCATCCGCGGGGATATGGGACTAGCGGAGAACACCGGGGAGCTGTTTTTT. Translating gives CAIRGDMGLAENTGELFF.

The J gene is TRBJ2-7, the V gene TRBV6-5, with D unclear. Trimming cost V 2 bases and J 0 bases, with 5 bases left between them. This CDR3 spans 13 amino acids. The V gene's germline CDR1 is MNHEY and CDR2 SVGAGI. CDR3 loop: CASSYAASYEQYF. The CDR3 coding sequence is TGTGCCAGCAGTTACGCGGCCTCCTACGAGCAGTACTTC.

This sequence joins TRBV6-5 and TRBJ2-7; 10 bases map to TRBD1. J was trimmed by 2 bases and V by 4 bases; bases with no gene match: 2. This CDR3 spans 14 amino acids. Per the germline V gene, CDR1 is MNHEY and CDR2 is SVGAGI. For the CDR3, the DNA is TGTGCCAGCAGTTGGACAGGGGGTACCTACGAGCAGTACTTC. Its protein is CASSWTGGTYEQYF.

V gene TRBV5-1 combines with J gene TRBJ1-4; possibly TRBD1 for D (5 bases). The germline gives CDR1 SGHRS, CDR2 YFSETQ. The CDR3 length is 14 residues. V lost 5 bases and J 8 bases, leaving 16 bases between the germline ends. Written as DNA, the CDR3 is TGCGCCAGCAGTGGGTCGATGGGGGGAGAAAAACTGTTTTTT. Its translation: CASSGSMGGEKLFF.

This chain joins TRBV18 and TRBJ2-1, with D perhaps TRBD2 (6 bases). The V and J ends lost 4 bases and 6 bases respectively, with 10 bases between them. There are 13 residues in the CDR3. Germline CDR1 KGHSH, CDR2 LQKENI. CDR3 sequence (DNA): TGTGCCAGCTCACGAGGGACTGCCAATGAGCAGTTCTTC. Translated, it gives CASSRGTANEQFF. Filled out from reference TRBV18 and TRBJ2-1, the complete variable domain reads NAGVMQNPRHLVRRRGQEARLRCSPMKGHSHVYWYRQLPEEGLKFMVYLQKENIIDESGMPKERFSAEFPKEGPSILRIQQVVRGDSAAYFCASSRGTANEQFFGPGTRLTVL.

This chain links TRBV11-2 with TRBJ1-5; perhaps TRBD1 as D (6 bases). V was shortened by 3 bases and J by 4 bases, with 7 bases between the two germline ends. This CDR3 comprises 13 residues. Germline CDR1 reads SGHAT; CDR2 reads FQNNGV. CDR3 region: CASSFTGNQPQHF. The CDR3 DNA reads as TGTGCCAGCAGCTTCACAGGGAATCAGCCCCAGCATTTT.

J is TRBJ1-3 and V is TRBV10-3; 7 bases are shared with TRBD1. The V gene end was trimmed by 6 bases and the J gene end by 2 bases; junction bases not matched to a gene: 4. Germline V CDR1 and CDR2: ENHRY, SYGVKD. The CDR3 is made up of 14 amino acids. CDR3 sequence reads: CAIREGATGNTIYF. In DNA, the CDR3 is TGTGCCATCAGGGAGGGGGCAACTGGAAACACCATATATTTT.

The CDR3 region is CASSPTKGVAEAFF. The CDR3 bases are TGTGCCAGCTCACCGACGAAGGGGGTCGCTGAAGCTTTCTTT. V is TRBV18 and J is TRBJ1-1, with a possible D match to TRBD1 (6 bases). Trimming took 3 bases from V and 6 from J, leaving 14 bases between them. The CDR3 sequence is 14 residues long. Looked up from germline, CDR1 is KGHSH and CDR2 is LQKENI.

The V call is TRBV5-1, the J call TRBJ2-5, with 9 bases that match TRBD1. The ends lost 2 bases at V and 5 bases at J; junction bases unmatched: 10. From germline, CDR1 is SGHRS and CDR2 YFSETQ. The CDR3 has 16 amino acids. The CDR3 loop reads CASSLTGTGNGETQYF. The CDR3, as DNA: TGCGCCAGCAGCTTAACCGGGACAGGGAATGGGGAGACCCAGTACTTC.

The chain joins TRBV11-3 to TRBJ2-3; 9 nucleotides line up with TRBD1. This CDR3 is 14 amino acids long. V dropped 5 bases and J dropped 6; count of bases not matched to a gene: 6. Germline V lookup: CDR1 SGHNT, CDR2 YENEEA. CDR3 in amino acids: CASSPRTGVDTQYF. The CDR3 DNA is TGTGCCAGCAGCCCACGGACAGGGGTGGATACGCAGTATTTT.

This clone was picked up a small number of times. This chain links TRBV7-2 with TRBJ1-4; 9 positions match TRBD1. The J segment lost 8 bases and the V segment lost 6 bases, leaving 10 bases of the junction unmatched. The V gene's germline CDR1 is SGHTA and CDR2 FQGNSA. CDR3 length: 15 residues. The CDR3 DNA is TGTGCCAGCAGTTCAAACAGGGGGCCGAGGGAAAAACTGTTTTTT. It specifies CASSSNRGPREKLFF.

The chain joins TRBV7-2 to TRBJ1-4, with TRBD1 matching 7 bases. The CDR3 loop spans 15 amino acids. V lost 2 bases to trimming and J lost 2 bases; unmatched junction nucleotides: 2. Germline CDR1 SGHTA, CDR2 FQGNSA. The CDR3 DNA reads as TGTGCCAGCAGCTTACTGGGACAGACTAATGAAAAACTGTTTTTT. It translates to CASSLLGQTNEKLFF. Supplemented by reference TRBV7-2 and TRBJ1-4, the full variable domain reads GAGVSQSPSNKVTEKGKDVELRCDPISGHTALYWYRQSLGQGLEFLIYFQGNSAPDKSGLPSDRFSAERTGGSVSTLTIQRTQQEDSAVYLCASSLLGQTNEKLFFGSGTQLSVL.